The clone carrying this TCR beta chain occurred many times. Its specificity is not known. The sample belongs to a study of CD8 T cells in ankylosing spondylitis. Findings and caveats of the study: Within peripheral blood, clones linked to disease were CD8+ and relatively rare. A motif in TCR beta, a set of eight highly homologous variants, appeared characteristic of ankylosing spondylitis blood. Disease-linked clones were reportedly significantly enriched in matched ankylosing spondylitis synovial fluid.

TCRdb re-called the 5' RACE reads with MiXCR, one entry per CDR3 protein. The table lists about 130,000 distinct CDR3 sequences, over 10% of them singletons. Looked up from germline, CDR1 is SGHRS and CDR2 is YFSETQ. Losses at the gene ends were 3 bases for V and 5 bases for J; bases not matched to a gene: 7. The CDR3 sequence is 14 residues long. The receptor was isolated from a female donor with ankylosing spondylitis or in good health (not recorded which). The chain links TRBV5-1 to TRBJ2-5; TRBD1 aligns across 7 bases. The specimen was blood, either unsorted or a sorted T cell fraction (not recorded which). CDR3 sequence: CASSSADRIETQYF. CDR3 coding DNA: TGCGCCAGCAGCTCCGCGGACAGGATTGAGACCCAGTACTTC.